These 9 T cell receptor beta chains share one sample of origin, sequenced in a study of blood T cell repertoires in COVID-19. Clones were read by immunoSEQ multiplex PCR, and TCRdb kept only the in-frame ones, dropping some. The sample has tens of thousands of clones; approximately 88% are singletons. Sequencing was performed on peripheral blood. The receptor source for this set is a man in his fifties or sixties with COVID-19, enrolled during active disease.

CDR3 nucleotide sequence: TGTGCCAGCAGACGGCTAGCGGGAGGTGTTGAGCAGTTCTTC. This translates into CASRRLAGGVEQFF. The rearrangement joins TRBV5-8 to TRBJ2-1; 11 bases line up with TRBD2. This CDR3 comprises 14 residues. The V gene end was trimmed by 5 bases and the J gene end by 9 bases; junction bases not matched to a gene: 7. Per the germline V gene, CDR1 is SGHTS and CDR2 is YDEGEE.

The chain links TRBV7-2 to TRBJ2-6, with 7 bases identical to TRBD2. The CDR3 contains 17 residues. Germline-derived CDR1 and CDR2 are SGHTA and FQGNSA. With 4 bases clipped from V and 3 bases from J, the junction kept 9 bases outside the gene matches. The CDR3 DNA reads as TGTGCCAGCAGCTGGGTTCACCGGGACTATGGGGCCAACGTCCTGACTTTC. Encoded protein: CASSWVHRDYGANVLTF.

This rearrangement joins TRBV19 to TRBJ1-3; D uncertain. Trimming shortened V by 9 bases and J by 0 bases, and 18 bases separated the two germline ends. The CDR3 loop spans 16 amino acids. Looked up from germline, CDR1 is LNHDA and CDR2 is SQIVND (reference sequence). CDR3: CASSRRTGDSGNTIYF. CDR3 DNA: TGTGCCAGCAGTCGGCGGACTGGGGACTCTGGAAACACCATATATTTT. Combining the CDR3 with reference TRBV19 and TRBJ1-3 gives the whole variable domain DGGITQSPKYLFRKEGQNVTLSCEQNLNHDAMYWYRQDPGQGLRLIYYSQIVNDFQKGDIAEGYSVSREKKESFPLTVTSAQKNPTAFYLCASSRRTGDSGNTIYFGEGSWLTVV.

V and J are TRBV28 and TRBJ2-7, with D perhaps TRBD1 (6 bases). The CDR3 has 15 residues. Looked up from germline, CDR1 is MDHEN and CDR2 is SYDVKM. V lost 6 bases to trimming and J lost 2 bases, with 17 bases between them. CDR3 region: CASRPPRDNTYEQYF. The CDR3 region has the DNA TGTGCCAGCAGGCCCCCCCGGGACAATACCTACGAGCAGTACTTC.

This clone appeared a single time. The gene calls are TRBV5-1 and TRBJ2-5, with D perhaps matching TRBD1 (6 bases). Trimming left V 7 bases short and J 1 base short, with 17 bases between. The CDR3 consists of 15 residues. Germline values: CDR1 SGHRS, CDR2 YFSETQ. CDR3 coding DNA: TGCGCCAGCGGGACCTCGGGACACCTCCAAGAGACCCAGTACTTC. Translating it yields CASGTSGHLQETQYF.

This chain uses TRBV5-1 with TRBJ1-6; D remains unclear. The CDR3 extends over 14 amino acids. Trimming took 3 bases from V and 4 from J, leaving 8 bases between them. Germline-derived CDR1 and CDR2 are SGHRS and YFSETQ. CDR3 DNA: TGCGCCAGCAGCTCCGGGGATTATAATTCACCCCTCCACTTT. Its translation: CASSSGDYNSPLHF.

This rearrangement joins TRBV19 to TRBJ1-5, with TRBD1 as a possible D gene (5 bases). The CDR3 has 16 residues. CDR1 LNHDA and CDR2 SQIVND come from the germline V gene (reference sequence). Trimming pared 0 bases from V and 1 base from J, leaving 10 bases between. The CDR3 sequence is CASSIEPGRSNQPQHF. In DNA, the CDR3 is TGTGCCAGTAGTATAGAGCCAGGGAGGAGCAATCAGCCCCAGCATTTT.

This chain links TRBV6-6 with TRBJ2-7; 10 bases line up with TRBD2. V dropped 7 bases and J dropped 4; count of bases not matched to a gene: 10. Germline assignment: CDR1 MNHNY and CDR2 SVGAGI (reference sequence). The CDR3 has 15 amino acids. CDR3 bases: TGTGCCAGCACGGGACCAAGCGGGAGGGCTTACGAGCAGTACTTC. Translation gives CASTGPSGRAYEQYF.

In this sample, this clone turned up a few times. V gene TRBV25-1 combines with J gene TRBJ2-2; D may be TRBD2 (5 bases). Trimming stripped 7 bases from V and 5 bases from J, with 8 bases between. This CDR3 is built from 12 residues. Germline V gene lookup returns CDR1 MGHDK and CDR2 SYGVNS. The CDR3 is CASKGRTGELFF. The CDR3 DNA is TGTGCCAGCAAAGGGAGAACCGGGGAGCTGTTTTTT.